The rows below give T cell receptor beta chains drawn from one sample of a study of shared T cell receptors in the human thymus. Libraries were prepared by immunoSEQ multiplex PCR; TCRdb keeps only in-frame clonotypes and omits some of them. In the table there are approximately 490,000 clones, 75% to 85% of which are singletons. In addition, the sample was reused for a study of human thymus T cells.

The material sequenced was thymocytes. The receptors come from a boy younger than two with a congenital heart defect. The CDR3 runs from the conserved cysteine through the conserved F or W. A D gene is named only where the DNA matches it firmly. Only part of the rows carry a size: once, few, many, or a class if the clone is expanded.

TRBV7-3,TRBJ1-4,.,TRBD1,CASSRTGTGGEKLFF,TGTGCCAGCAGCCGAACCGGGACAGGGGGTGAAAAACTGTTTTTT
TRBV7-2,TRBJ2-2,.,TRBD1,CASSCRGQRTGELFF,TGTGCCAGCAGCTGCCGGGGACAGCGGACCGGGGAGCTGTTTTTT
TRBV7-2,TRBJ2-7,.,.,CASSLAEGAGYEQYF,TGTGCCAGCAGCTTAGCGGAGGGGGCTGGGTACGAGCAGTACTTC
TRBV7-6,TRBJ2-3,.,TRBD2,CASSPNPTSGSADTQYF,TGTGCCAGCAGCCCTAACCCGACTAGCGGGAGCGCAGATACGCAGTATTTT
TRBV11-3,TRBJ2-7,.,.,CASSLALGLLYEQYF,TGTGCCAGCAGCTTAGCCCTCGGACTATTGTACGAGCAGTACTTC
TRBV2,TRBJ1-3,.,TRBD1,CASSGQGSGNTIYF,TGTGCCAGCAGTGGACAGGGCTCTGGAAACACCATATATTTT
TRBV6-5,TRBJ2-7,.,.,CASSYFGRGVYEQYF,TGTGCCAGCAGTTACTTCGGCAGGGGGGTATACGAGCAGTACTTC
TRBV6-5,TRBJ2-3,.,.,CASSSGQTIRTDTQYF,TGTGCCAGCAGTTCTGGACAGACTATCCGCACAGATACGCAGTATTTT
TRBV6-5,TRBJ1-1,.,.,CASSTGQNTEAFF,TGTGCCAGCAGTACGGGACAGAACACTGAAGCTTTCTTT
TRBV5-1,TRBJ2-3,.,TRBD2,CASSRVAGGRTDTQYF,TGCGCCAGCAGCCGGGTAGCGGGAGGCCGCACAGATACGCAGTATTTT
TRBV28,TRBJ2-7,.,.,CASSPSPLTTTVYEQYF,TGTGCCAGCAGCCCAAGTCCCCTCACGACTACTGTGTACGAGCAGTACTTC
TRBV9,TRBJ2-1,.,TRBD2,CASSVVAGNTEQFF,TGTGCCAGCAGCGTAGTAGCGGGAAATACTGAGCAGTTCTTC
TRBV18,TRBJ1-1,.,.,CASSPNCTLEAFF,TGTGCCAGCTCACCGAACTGTACCCTTGAAGCTTTCTTT
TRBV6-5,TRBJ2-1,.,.,CASSYGVVNEQFF,TGTGCCAGCAGTTACGGAGTCGTTAATGAGCAGTTCTTC
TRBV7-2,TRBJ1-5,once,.,CASSLRLTRGVQPQHF,TGTGCCAGCAGCTTAAGGCTGACGCGGGGGGTTCAGCCCCAGCATTTT
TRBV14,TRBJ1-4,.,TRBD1,CASSQTGGLNEKLFF,TGTGCCAGCAGCCAGACAGGGGGTCTTAATGAAAAACTGTTTTTT
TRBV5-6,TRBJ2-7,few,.,CASSFWGDYEQYF,TGTGCCAGCAGCTTTTGGGGGGACTACGAGCAGTACTTC
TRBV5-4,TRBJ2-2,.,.,CASSFTGPGELFF,TGTGCCAGCAGCTTTACAGGCCCCGGGGAGCTGTTTTTT
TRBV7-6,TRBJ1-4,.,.,CASSWTRQGSEKLFF,TGTGCCAGCAGCTGGACGAGGCAGGGATCTGAAAAACTGTTTTTT
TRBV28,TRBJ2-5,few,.,CASSRDSKETQYF,TGTGCCAGCAGTCGAGACAGTAAAGAGACCCAGTACTTC
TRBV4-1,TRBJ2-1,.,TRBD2,CASSQGGLADNEQFF,TGCGCCAGCAGCCAAGGGGGACTAGCCGACAATGAGCAGTTCTTC
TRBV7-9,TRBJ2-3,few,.,CASSLALGGRLDTQYF,TGTGCCAGCAGCTTAGCACTAGGTGGTCGGCTAGATACGCAGTATTTT
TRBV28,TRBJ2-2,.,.,CAITREAGELFF,TGTGCCATCACTAGGGAGGCCGGGGAGCTGTTTTTT
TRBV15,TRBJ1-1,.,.,CATSRDLVGDIEYAAFF,TGTGCCACCAGCAGAGATCTAGTAGGGGACATCGAATATGCAGCTTTCTTT
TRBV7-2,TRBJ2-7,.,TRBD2,CASSLRGDRSTSGNYEQYF,TGTGCCAGCAGCTTACGCGGGGACAGATCGACTAGCGGGAACTACGAGCAGTACTTC
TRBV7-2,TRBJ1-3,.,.,CASSLVGAGFSGNTIYF,TGTGCCAGCAGCTTAGTAGGGGCTGGATTCTCTGGAAACACCATATATTTT